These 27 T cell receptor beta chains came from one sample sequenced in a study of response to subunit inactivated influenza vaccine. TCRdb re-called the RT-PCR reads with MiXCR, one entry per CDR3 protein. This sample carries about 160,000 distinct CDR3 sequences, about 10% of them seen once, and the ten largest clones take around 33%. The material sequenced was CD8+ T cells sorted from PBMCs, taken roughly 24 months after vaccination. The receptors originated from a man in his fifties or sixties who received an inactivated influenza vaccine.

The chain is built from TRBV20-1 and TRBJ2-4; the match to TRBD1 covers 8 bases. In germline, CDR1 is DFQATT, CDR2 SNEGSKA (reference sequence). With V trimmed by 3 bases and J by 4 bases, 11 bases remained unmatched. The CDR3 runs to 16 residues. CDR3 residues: CSASIGQGKDKNIQYF. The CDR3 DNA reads TGCAGTGCTAGTATCGGACAGGGAAAGGATAAAAACATTCAGTACTTC.

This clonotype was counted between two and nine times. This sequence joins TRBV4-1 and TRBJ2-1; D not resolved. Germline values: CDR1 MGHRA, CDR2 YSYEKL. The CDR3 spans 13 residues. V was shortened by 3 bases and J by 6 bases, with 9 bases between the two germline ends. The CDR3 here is CASSQSLGNEQFF. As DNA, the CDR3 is TGCGCCAGCAGCCAGTCGCTCGGCAATGAGCAGTTCTTC.

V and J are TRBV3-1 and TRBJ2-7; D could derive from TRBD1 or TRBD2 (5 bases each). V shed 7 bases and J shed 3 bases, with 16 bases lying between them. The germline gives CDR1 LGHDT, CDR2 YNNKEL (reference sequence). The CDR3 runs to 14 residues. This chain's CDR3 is CASKPGPVGYEQYF. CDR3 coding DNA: TGTGCCAGCAAACCGGGGCCGGTGGGCTACGAGCAGTACTTC.

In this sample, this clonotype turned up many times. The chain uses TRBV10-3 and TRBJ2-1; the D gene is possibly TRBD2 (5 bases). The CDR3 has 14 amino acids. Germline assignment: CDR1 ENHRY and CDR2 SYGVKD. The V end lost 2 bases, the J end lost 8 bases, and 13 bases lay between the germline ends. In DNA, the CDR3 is TGTGCCATCAGTGAGCCTTCAACTAGGTATGAGCAGTTCTTC. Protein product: CAISEPSTRYEQFF.

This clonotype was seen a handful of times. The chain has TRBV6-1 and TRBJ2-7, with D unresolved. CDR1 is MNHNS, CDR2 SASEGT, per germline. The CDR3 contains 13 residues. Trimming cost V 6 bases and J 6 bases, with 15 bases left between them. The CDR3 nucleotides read TGTGCCAGCAGCCCCGGGCTCATCTCCGAGCAGTACTTC. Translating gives CASSPGLISEQYF.

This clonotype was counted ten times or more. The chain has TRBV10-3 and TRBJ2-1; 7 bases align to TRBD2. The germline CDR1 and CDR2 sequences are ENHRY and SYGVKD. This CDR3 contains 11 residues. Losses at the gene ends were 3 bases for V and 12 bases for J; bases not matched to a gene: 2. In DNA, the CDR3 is TGTGCCATCAGTGATGGGGGGGGGCAGTTCTTC. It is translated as CAISDGGGQFF.

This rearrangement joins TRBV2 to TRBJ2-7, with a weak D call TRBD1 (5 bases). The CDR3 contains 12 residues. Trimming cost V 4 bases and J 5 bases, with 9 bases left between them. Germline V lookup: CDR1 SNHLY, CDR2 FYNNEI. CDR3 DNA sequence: TGTGCCAGCAGTGTTCTCAGGGACGAGCAGTACTTC. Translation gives CASSVLRDEQYF.

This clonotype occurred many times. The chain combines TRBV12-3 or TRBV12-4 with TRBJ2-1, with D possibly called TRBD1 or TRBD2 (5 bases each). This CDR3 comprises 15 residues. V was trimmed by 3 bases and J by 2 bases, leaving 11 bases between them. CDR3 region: CASSFRGVTYNEQFF. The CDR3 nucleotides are TGTGCCAGCAGTTTTAGAGGGGTCACCTACAATGAGCAGTTCTTC.

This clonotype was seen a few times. Here the CDR3 reads CASTSGGAMNTEAFF. The CDR3 bases are TGTGCCAGCACCTCAGGGGGGGCCATGAACACTGAAGCTTTCTTT. The chain combines TRBV7-9 with TRBJ1-1; 7 nucleotides line up with TRBD1. The V gene's germline CDR1 is SEHNR and CDR2 FQNEAQ (reference sequence). The CDR3 is 15 residues long. J lost 0 bases, V lost 7 bases, and 8 bases had no gene match.

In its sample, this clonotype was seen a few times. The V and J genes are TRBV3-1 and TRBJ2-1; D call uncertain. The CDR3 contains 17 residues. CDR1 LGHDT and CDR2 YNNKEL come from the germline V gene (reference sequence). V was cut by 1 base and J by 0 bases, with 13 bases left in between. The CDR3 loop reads CASSQVSTVPSYNEQFF. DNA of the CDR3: TGTGCCAGCAGCCAAGTCTCGACTGTGCCCTCCTACAATGAGCAGTTCTTC.

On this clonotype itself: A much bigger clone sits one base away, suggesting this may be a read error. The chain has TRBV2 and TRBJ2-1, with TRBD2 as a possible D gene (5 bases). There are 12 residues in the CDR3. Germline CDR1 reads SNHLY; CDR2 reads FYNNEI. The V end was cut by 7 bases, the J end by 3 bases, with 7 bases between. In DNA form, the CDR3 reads TGTGCCAGCACCCGGGACTACAATGAGCAGTTCTTC. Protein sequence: CASTRDYNEQFF. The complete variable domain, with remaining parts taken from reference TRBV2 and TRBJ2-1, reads EPEVTQTPSHQVTQMGQEVILRCVPISNHLYFYWYRQILGQKVEFLVSFYNNEISEKSEIFDDQFSVERPDGSNFTLKIRSTKLEDSAMYFCASTRDYNEQFFGPGTRLTVL.

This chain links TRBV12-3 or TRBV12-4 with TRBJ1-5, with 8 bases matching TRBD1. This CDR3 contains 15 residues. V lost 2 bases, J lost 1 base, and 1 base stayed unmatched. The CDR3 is CASSLNRGSNQPQHF. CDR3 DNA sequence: TGTGCCAGCAGTTTAAACAGGGGGAGCAATCAGCCCCAGCATTTT.

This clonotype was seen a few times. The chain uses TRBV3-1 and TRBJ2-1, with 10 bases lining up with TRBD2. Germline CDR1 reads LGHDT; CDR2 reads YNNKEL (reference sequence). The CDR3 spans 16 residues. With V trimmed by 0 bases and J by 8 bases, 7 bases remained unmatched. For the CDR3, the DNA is TGTGCCAGCAGCCAAGAAGCGGGAGGGCCTGCGGATGAGCAGTTCTTC. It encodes CASSQEAGGPADEQFF.

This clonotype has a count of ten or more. CDR3 sequence: CASSQRGLPGETQYF. CDR3 coding DNA: TGTGCCAGCAGCCAAAGAGGACTCCCGGGAGAGACCCAGTACTTC. The chain couples TRBV3-1 to TRBJ2-5; tentatively, D is TRBD2 (5 bases). The CDR3 runs 15 residues. The ends were cut back, 2 bases at V and 4 bases at J, with 14 bases in the middle. CDR1 LGHDT and CDR2 YNNKEL come from the germline V gene (reference sequence).

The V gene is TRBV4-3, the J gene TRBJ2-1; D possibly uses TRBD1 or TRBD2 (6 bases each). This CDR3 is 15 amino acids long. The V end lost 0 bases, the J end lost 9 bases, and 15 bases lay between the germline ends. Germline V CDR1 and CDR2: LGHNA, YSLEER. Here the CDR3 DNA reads TGCGCCAGCAGCCAAGATTCTTTCAGGGGAGGTGAGCAGTTCTTC. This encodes CASSQDSFRGGEQFF.

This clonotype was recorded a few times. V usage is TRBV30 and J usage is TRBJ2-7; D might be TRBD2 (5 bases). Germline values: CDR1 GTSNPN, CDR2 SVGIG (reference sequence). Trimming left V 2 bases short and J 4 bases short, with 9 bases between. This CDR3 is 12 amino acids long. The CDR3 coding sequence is TGTGCCTGGAGTTACCGGGGATACGAGCAGTACTTC. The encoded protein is CAWSYRGYEQYF. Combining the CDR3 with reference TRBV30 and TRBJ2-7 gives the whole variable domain SQTIHQWPATLVQPVGSPLSLECTVEGTSNPNLYWYRQAAGRGLQLLFYSVGIGQISSEVPQNLSASRPQDRQFILSSKKLLLSDSGFYLCAWSYRGYEQYFGPGTRLTVT.

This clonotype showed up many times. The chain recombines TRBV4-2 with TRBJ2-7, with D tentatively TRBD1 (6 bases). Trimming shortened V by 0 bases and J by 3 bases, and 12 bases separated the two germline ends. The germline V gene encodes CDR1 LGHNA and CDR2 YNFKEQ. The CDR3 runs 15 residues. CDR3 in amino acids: CASSQDEQGLYEQYF. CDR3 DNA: TGTGCCAGCAGCCAAGATGAACAGGGCCTCTACGAGCAGTACTTC.

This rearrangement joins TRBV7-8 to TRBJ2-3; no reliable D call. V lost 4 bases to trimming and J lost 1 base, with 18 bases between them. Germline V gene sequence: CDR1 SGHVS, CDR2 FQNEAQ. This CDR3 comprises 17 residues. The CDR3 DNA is TGTGCCAGCAGCTCAAGTTCTTGGACCGAAGGCACAGATACGCAGTATTTT. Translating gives CASSSSSWTEGTDTQYF.

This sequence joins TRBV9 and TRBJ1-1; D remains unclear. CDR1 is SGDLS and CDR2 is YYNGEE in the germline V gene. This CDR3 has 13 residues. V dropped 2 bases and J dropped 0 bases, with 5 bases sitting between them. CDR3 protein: CASSVSMNTEAFF. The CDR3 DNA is TGTGCCAGCAGCGTTAGTATGAACACTGAAGCTTTCTTT.

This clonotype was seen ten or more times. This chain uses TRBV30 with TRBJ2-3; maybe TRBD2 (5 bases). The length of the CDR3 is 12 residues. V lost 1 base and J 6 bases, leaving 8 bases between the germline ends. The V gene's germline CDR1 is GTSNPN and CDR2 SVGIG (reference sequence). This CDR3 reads CAWSGLADTQYF. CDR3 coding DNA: TGTGCCTGGAGTGGATTAGCGGATACGCAGTATTTT.

CDR3 loop: CASSVDRVGEKLFF. DNA of the CDR3: TGTGCCAGCAGCGTGGACAGGGTTGGAGAAAAACTGTTTTTT. This chain links TRBV9 with TRBJ1-4; 8 nucleotides line up with TRBD1. The V segment lost 2 bases and the J segment 8 bases; nucleotides outside the gene matches: 5. Germline CDR1 and CDR2: SGDLS and YYNGEE. The CDR3 totals 14 residues.

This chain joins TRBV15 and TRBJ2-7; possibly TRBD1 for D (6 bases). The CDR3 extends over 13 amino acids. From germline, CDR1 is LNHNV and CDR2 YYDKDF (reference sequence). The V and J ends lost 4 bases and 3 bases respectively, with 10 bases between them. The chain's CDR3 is CATSTGESYEQYF. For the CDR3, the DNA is TGTGCCACCAGCACAGGGGAAAGCTACGAGCAGTACTTC.

CDR3: CASSQAGGGWEKLFF. CDR3 in DNA: TGCGCCAGCAGCCAAGCAGGGGGAGGTTGGGAAAAACTGTTTTTT. The V gene is TRBV4-3, the J gene TRBJ1-4, with 7 bases lining up with TRBD1. This CDR3 spans 15 amino acids. Germline V gene sequence: CDR1 LGHNA, CDR2 YSLEER. With 1 base clipped from V and 8 bases from J, the junction kept 7 bases outside the gene matches.

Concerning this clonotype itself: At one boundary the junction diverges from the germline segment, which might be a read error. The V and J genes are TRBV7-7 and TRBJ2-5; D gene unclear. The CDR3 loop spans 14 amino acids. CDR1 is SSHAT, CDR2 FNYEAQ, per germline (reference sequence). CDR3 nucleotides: TGTGCTAGCAGCTTACGGCGAATTCAAGAGACCCAGTACTTC. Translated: CASSLRRIQETQYF. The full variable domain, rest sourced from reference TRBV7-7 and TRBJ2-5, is GAGVSQSPRYKVTKRGQDVTLRCDPISSHATLYWYQQALGQGPEFLTYFNYEAQPDKSGLPSDRFSAERPEGSISTLTIQRTEQRDSAMYRCASSLRRIQETQYFGPGTRLLVL.

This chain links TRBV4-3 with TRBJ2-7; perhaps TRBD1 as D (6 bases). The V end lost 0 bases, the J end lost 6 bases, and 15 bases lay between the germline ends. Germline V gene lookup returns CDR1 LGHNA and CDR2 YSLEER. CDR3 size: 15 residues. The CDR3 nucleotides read TGCGCCAGCAGCCAAGATCCGTGGGCAGGGGTCGAGCAGTACTTC. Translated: CASSQDPWAGVEQYF.

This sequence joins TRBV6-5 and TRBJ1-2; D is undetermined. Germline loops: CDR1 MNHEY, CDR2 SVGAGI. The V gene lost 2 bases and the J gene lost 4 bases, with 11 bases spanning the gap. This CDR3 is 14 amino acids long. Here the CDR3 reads CASSYGPRTYGYTF. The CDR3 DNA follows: TGTGCCAGCAGTTACGGGCCACGTACCTATGGCTACACCTTC.

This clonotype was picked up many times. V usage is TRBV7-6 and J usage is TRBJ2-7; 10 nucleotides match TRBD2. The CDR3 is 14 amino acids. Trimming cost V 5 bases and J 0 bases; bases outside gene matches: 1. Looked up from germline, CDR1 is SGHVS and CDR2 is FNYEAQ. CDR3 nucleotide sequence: TGTGCCAGCAGCCCTAGCGGGAGCTCCTACGAGCAGTACTTC. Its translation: CASSPSGSSYEQYF.